This is a list of T cell receptor beta chains from one sample in a study of T cells in Graves' hyperthyroidism and ophthalmopathy. TCRdb re-called the multiplex PCR reads with MiXCR, one entry per CDR3 protein. The table lists around 600,000 distinct CDR3 sequences, 11% to 15% of them singletons. Sequencing was performed on blood. The source is a young woman with Graves' ophthalmopathy. Each CDR3 is given with its conserved first and last residue. D genes are given only for firm matches. Where a row states a size, it is once, few, many or the class of an expanded clone; other rows omit it.

d_call | clone_size | j_call | v_call | cdr3_length | cdr3_nt | cdr3_aa
- | few | TRBJ2-7 | TRBV19 | 14 | TGTGCCAGTAGTACCCAGGGGAGCTCCTACGAGCAGTACTTC | CASSTQGSSYEQYF
TRBD1 | few | TRBJ2-3 | TRBV19 | 15 | TGTGCCAGTAGTACCGGGACAGGGGGCACAGATACGCAGTATTTT | CASSTGTGGTDTQYF
TRBD2 | many | TRBJ2-2 | TRBV3-1 | 17 | TGTGCCAGCAGCCACAAATTTGGGGGGGTCGATACCGGGGAGCTGTTTTTT | CASSHKFGGVDTGELFF
TRBD2 | many | TRBJ2-5 | TRBV29-1 | 14 | TGCAGCGTGGGGGGAGGGAGGGGAGTGGAGACCCAGTACTTC | CSVGGGRGVETQYF
- | few | TRBJ2-1 | TRBV6-2/TRBV6-3 | 11 | TGTGCCAGCAGCGAAATTAGTGAGCAGTTCTTC | CASSEISEQFF
TRBD1 | - | TRBJ1-2 | TRBV6-2/TRBV6-3 | 12 | TGTGCCAGCAGTCAGGGGGCCTATGGCTACACCTTC | CASSQGAYGYTF
- | many | TRBJ1-1 | TRBV30 | 14 | TGTGCCTGGAGGCGGGAGTACTTGAACACTGAAGCTTTCTTT | CAWRREYLNTEAFF
- | - | TRBJ2-6 | TRBV18 | 16 | TGTGCCAGCTCATTCCGGTCCGTTTGGGGGGCCAACGTCCTGACTTTC | CASSFRSVWGANVLTF
- | many | TRBJ1-2 | TRBV24-1 | 12 | TGTGCCACGCTCCTGACGGACTATGGCTACACCTTC | CATLLTDYGYTF
- | many | TRBJ2-7 | TRBV28 | 15 | TGTGCCAGCAGTAACCTCGCGGCAGGGCGTGGAGAGCAGTACTTC | CASSNLAAGRGEQYF
TRBD1 | many | TRBJ1-1 | TRBV29-1 | 14 | TGCAGCGTTGTAGGGACAGGGTTAACCGCTGAAGCTTTCTTT | CSVVGTGLTAEAFF
- | few | TRBJ2-2 | TRBV14 | 14 | TGTGCCAGCAGCCCCCGCTGGTCTGCCGGGGAGCTGTTTTTT | CASSPRWSAGELFF
- | many | TRBJ2-7 | TRBV28 | 15 | TGTGCCAGCAGTCTTCCCTTTAATCGTCCGTACGAGCAGTACTTC | CASSLPFNRPYEQYF
TRBD1 | many | TRBJ2-5 | TRBV6-2/TRBV6-3 | 15 | TGTGCCAGCAGTTACGACAGGGGGAACAGAGAGACCCAGTACTTC | CASSYDRGNRETQYF
- | - | TRBJ1-3 | TRBV7-9 | 13 | TGTGCCAGCAGCTTACTCCAGGGCTACACCATATATTTT | CASSLLQGYTIYF
- | many | TRBJ2-3 | TRBV11-3 | 16 | TGTGCCAGCAGCCCCCGGACCGGGCCCGGCACAGATACGCAGTATTTT | CASSPRTGPGTDTQYF
TRBD2 | few | TRBJ2-1 | TRBV20-1 | 16 | TGCAGTGCAGGACCTTTGGGGGGGGTCACCTACAATGAGCAGTTCTTC | CSAGPLGGVTYNEQFF
- | few | TRBJ2-5 | TRBV5-1 | 15 | TGCGCCAGCAGCTCCCGGGGGGCGTACCAAGAGACCCAGTACTTC | CASSSRGAYQETQYF
TRBD2 | many | TRBJ2-1 | TRBV9 | 15 | TGTGCCAGCAGCGTAGAGGGGAGGGTCTACAATGAGCAGTTCTTC | CASSVEGRVYNEQFF
TRBD2 | few | TRBJ2-7 | TRBV5-6 | 18 | TGTGCCAGCAGCTTGATATTTGGCTCTAGCGGGACCTCCTACGAGCAGTACTTC | CASSLIFGSSGTSYEQYF
- | few | TRBJ1-6 | TRBV27 | 14 | TGTGCCAGCAGTGAAGAGGCCCGAAATTCACCCCTCCACTTT | CASSEEARNSPLHF
TRBD2 | many | TRBJ2-7 | TRBV6-2/TRBV6-3 | 19 | TGTGCCAGCAGTTATCCTACGGCGGGACTAGCGGTCAGCTCCTACGAGCAGTACTTC | CASSYPTAGLAVSSYEQYF
- | many | TRBJ1-2 | TRBV6-1 | 15 | TGTGCCAGCAGTTTAGCGACTGGGACGGGGTATGGCTACACCTTC | CASSLATGTGYGYTF
- | - | TRBJ2-5 | TRBV11-2 | 15 | TGCGCCAGCAGCCCCCTTAGACAGATACAAGAGACCCAGTACTTC | CASSPLRQIQETQYF
- | many | TRBJ1-1 | TRBV2 | 16 | TGTGCCAGCAGCGCAAGCCAGGGGCCTTGGGGCACTGAAGCTTTCTTT | CASSASQGPWGTEAFF
- | few | TRBJ2-7 | TRBV10-3 | 14 | TGTGCCATCAGTGGGGGTTCAGGACACTACGAGCAGTACTTC | CAISGGSGHYEQYF
- | - | TRBJ2-7 | TRBV27 | 15 | TGTGCCAGCAGTGAATCAGGGGTTTTTGTGGACGAGCAGTACTTC | CASSESGVFVDEQYF
TRBD1 | many | TRBJ1-5 | TRBV12-3/TRBV12-4 | 14 | TGTGCCAGCGGCCTAACAGGGGTCGATCAGCCCCAGCATTTT | CASGLTGVDQPQHF
- | - | TRBJ1-1 | TRBV6-2/TRBV6-3 | 14 | TGTGCCAGCACCCCGGGACACCTGAACACTGAAGCTTTCTTT | CASTPGHLNTEAFF